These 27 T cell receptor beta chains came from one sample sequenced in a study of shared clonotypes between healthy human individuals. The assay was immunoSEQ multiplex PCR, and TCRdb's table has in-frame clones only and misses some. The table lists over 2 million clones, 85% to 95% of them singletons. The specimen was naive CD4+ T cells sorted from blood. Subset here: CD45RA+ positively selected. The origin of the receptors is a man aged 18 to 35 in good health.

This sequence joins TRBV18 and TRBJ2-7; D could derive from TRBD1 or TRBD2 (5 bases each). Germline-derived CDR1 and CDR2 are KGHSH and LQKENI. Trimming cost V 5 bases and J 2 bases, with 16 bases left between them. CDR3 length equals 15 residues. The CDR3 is CASSKFGTNPYEQYF. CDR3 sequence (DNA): TGTGCCAGCTCAAAGTTCGGGACGAACCCCTACGAGCAGTACTTC.

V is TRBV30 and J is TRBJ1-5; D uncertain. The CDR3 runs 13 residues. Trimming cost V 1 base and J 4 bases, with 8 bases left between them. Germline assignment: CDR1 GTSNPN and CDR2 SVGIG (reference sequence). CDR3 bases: TGTGCCTGGAGTGGTCCCACAAATCAGCCCCAGCATTTT. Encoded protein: CAWSGPTNQPQHF.

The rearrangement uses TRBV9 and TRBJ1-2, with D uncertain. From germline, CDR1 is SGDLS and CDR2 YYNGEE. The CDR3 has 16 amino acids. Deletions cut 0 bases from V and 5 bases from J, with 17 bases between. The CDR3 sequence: CASSVASVTPQYGYTF. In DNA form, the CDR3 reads TGTGCCAGCAGCGTAGCCTCAGTGACTCCTCAATATGGCTACACCTTC.

CDR3 residues: CSVDSGQGTYEQYF. The CDR3 DNA is TGCAGCGTTGACTCGGGACAGGGCACCTACGAGCAGTACTTC. V usage is TRBV29-1 and J usage is TRBJ2-7, with 9 nucleotides matching TRBD1. The V gene end was trimmed by 3 bases and the J gene end by 2 bases; junction bases not matched to a gene: 5. There are 14 residues in the CDR3. Germline V CDR1 and CDR2: SQVTM, ANQGSEA.

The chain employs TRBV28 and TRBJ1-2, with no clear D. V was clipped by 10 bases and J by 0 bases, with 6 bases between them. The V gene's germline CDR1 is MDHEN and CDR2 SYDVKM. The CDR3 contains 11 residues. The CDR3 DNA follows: TGTGCCACCCAAACTAACTATGGCTACACCTTC. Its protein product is CATQTNYGYTF.

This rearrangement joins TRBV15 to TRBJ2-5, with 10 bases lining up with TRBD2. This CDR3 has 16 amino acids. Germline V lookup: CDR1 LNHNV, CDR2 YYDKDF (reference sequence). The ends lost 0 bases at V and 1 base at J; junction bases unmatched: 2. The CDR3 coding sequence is TGTGCCACCAGCAGAGACTTAGCGGGGGGCCAAGAGACCCAGTACTTC. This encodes CATSRDLAGGQETQYF.

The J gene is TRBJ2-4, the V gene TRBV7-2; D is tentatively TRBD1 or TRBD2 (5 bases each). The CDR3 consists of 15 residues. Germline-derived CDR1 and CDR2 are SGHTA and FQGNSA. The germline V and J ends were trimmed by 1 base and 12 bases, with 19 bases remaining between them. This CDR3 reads CASSLGGSLNLDQYF. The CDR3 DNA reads TGTGCCAGCAGCTTAGGGGGGAGTCTCAACCTCGATCAGTACTTC.

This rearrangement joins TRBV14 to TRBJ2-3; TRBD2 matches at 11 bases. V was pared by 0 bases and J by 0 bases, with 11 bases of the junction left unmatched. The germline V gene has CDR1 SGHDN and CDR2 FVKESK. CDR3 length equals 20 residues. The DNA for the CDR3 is TGTGCCAGCAGCCAAGATCAATTAAGAACTAGCGGGAGAAGCACAGATACGCAGTATTTT. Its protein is CASSQDQLRTSGRSTDTQYF.

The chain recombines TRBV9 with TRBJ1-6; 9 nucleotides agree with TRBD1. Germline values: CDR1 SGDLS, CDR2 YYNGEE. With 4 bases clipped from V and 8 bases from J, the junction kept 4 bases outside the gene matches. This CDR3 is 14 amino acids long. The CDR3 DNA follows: TGTGCCAGCAGCCAGAGGGACAGGGATTCACCCCTCCACTTT. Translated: CASSQRDRDSPLHF. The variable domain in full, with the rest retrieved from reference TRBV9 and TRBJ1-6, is DSGVTQTPKHLITATGQRVTLRCSPRSGDLSVYWYQQSLDQGLQFLIQYYNGEERAKGNILERFSAQQFPDLHSELNLSSLELGDSALYFCASSQRDRDSPLHFGNGTRLTVT.

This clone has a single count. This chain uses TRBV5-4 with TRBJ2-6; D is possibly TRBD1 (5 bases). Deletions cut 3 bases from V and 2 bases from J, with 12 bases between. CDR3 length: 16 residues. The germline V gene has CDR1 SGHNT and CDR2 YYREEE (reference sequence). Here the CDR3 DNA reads TGTGCCAGCAGCTCCCGACAGTCCCCTGGGGCCAACGTCCTGACTTTC. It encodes CASSSRQSPGANVLTF.

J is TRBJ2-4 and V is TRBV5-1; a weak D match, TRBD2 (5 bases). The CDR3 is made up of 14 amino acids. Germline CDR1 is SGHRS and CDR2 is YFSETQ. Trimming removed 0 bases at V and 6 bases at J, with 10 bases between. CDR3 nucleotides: TGCGCCAGCAGCTTGGCTATTGAGGGAAACATTCAGTACTTC. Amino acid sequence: CASSLAIEGNIQYF.

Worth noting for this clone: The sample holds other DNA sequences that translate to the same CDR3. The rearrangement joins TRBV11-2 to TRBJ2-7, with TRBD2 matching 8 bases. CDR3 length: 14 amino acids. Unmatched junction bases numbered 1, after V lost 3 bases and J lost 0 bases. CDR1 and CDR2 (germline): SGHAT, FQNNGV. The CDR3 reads CASSFTSGSYEQYF. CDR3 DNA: TGTGCCAGCAGCTTCACTAGCGGCTCCTACGAGCAGTACTTC.

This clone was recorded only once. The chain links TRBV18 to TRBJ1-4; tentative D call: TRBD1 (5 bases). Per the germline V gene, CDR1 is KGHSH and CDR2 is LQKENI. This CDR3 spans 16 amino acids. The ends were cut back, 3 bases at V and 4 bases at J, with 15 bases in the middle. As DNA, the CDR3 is TGTGCCAGCTCACCCTTAAGTCCGGGGCTTAATGAAAAACTGTTTTTT. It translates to CASSPLSPGLNEKLFF.

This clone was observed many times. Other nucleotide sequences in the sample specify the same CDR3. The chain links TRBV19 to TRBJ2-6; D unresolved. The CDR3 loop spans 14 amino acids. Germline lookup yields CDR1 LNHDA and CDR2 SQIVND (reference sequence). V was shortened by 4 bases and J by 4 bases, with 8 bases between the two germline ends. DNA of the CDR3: TGTGCCAGTAGTACAGGCCCCGGGGCCAACGTCCTGACTTTC. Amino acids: CASSTGPGANVLTF.

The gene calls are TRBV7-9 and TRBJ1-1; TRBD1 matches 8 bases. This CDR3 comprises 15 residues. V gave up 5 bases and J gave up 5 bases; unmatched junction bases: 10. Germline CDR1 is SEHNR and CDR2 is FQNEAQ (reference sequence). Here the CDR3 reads CASSLTTDRVTEAFF. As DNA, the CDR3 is TGTGCCAGCAGCCTAACGACGGACAGGGTAACTGAAGCTTTCTTT.

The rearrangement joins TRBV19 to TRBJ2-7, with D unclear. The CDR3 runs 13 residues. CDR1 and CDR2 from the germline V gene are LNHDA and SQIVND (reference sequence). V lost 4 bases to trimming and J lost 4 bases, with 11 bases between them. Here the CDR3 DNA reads TGTGCCAGTAGTACCTTGGACGTTTACGAGCAGTACTTC. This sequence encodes CASSTLDVYEQYF.

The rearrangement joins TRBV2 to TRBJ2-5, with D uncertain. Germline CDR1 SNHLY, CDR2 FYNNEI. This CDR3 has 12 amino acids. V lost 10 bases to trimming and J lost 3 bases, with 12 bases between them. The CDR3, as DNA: TGTGCCAAGATGTTTTTCAAAGAGACCCAGTACTTC. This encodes CAKMFFKETQYF. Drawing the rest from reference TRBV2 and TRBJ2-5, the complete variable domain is EPEVTQTPSHQVTQMGQEVILRCVPISNHLYFYWYRQILGQKVEFLVSFYNNEISEKSEIFDDQFSVERPDGSNFTLKIRSTKLEDSAMYFCAKMFFKETQYFGPGTRLLVL.

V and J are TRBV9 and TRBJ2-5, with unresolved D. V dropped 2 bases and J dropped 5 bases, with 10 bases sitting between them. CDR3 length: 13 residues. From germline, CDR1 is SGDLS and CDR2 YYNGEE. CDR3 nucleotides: TGTGCCAGCAGCGTTGGGTATAGCGAGACCCAGTACTTC. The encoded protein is CASSVGYSETQYF.

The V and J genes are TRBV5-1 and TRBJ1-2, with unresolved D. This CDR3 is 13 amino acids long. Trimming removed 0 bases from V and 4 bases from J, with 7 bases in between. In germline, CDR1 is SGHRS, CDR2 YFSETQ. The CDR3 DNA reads TGCGCCAGCAGCTTGGAATCCCCCTATGGCTACACCTTC. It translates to CASSLESPYGYTF.

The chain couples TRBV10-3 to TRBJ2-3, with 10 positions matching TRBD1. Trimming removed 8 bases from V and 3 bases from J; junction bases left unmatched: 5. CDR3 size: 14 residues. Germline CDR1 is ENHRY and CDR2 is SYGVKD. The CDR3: CAIRQGARTDTQYF. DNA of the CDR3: TGTGCCATCCGACAGGGGGCCAGAACAGATACGCAGTATTTT.

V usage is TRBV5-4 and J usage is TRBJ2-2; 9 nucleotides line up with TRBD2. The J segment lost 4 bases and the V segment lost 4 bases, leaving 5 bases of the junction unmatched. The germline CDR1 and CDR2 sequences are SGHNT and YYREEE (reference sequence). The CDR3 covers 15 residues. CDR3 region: CASSLSSGVTGELFF. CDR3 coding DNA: TGTGCCAGCAGCCTCTCTAGCGGGGTCACCGGGGAGCTGTTTTTT.

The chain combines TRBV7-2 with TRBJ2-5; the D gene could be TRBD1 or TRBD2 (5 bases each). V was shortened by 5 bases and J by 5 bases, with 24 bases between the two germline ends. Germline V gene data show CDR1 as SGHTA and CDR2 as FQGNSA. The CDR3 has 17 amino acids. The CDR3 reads CASSPEGAGQVRETQYF. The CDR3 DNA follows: TGTGCCAGCAGCCCAGAGGGCGCAGGGCAAGTCCGGGAGACCCAGTACTTC.

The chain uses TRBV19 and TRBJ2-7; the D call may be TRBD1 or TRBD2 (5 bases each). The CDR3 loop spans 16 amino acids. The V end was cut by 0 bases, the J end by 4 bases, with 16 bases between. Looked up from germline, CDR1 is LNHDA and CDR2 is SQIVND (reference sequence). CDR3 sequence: CASSIEPWGSTYEQYF. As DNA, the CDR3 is TGTGCCAGTAGTATAGAGCCGTGGGGGAGTACTTACGAGCAGTACTTC. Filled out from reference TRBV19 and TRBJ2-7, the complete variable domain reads DGGITQSPKYLFRKEGQNVTLSCEQNLNHDAMYWYRQDPGQGLRLIYYSQIVNDFQKGDIAEGYSVSREKKESFPLTVTSAQKNPTAFYLCASSIEPWGSTYEQYFGPGTRLTVT.

The CDR3 is CASSSFRPGQAYEQYF. As DNA, the CDR3 is TGTGCCAGCAGCTCTTTTAGACCAGGGCAAGCCTACGAGCAGTACTTC. The chain has TRBV11-2 and TRBJ2-7, with a weak D call TRBD1 (5 bases). Deletions cut 4 bases from V and 2 bases from J, with 18 bases between. This CDR3 has 16 amino acids. In germline, CDR1 is SGHAT, CDR2 FQNNGV.

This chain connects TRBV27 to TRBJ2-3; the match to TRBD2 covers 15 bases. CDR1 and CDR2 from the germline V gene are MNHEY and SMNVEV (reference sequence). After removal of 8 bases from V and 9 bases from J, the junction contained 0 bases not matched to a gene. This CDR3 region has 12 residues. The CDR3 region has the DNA TGTGCCAGCGGACTAGCGGGAGGGACGCAGTATTTT. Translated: CASGLAGGTQYF.

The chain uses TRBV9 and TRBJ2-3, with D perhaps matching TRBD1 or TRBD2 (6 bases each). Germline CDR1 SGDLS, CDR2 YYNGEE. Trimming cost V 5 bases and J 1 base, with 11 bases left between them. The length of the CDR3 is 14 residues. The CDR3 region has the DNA TGTGCCAGCAGAACAGGGACTGGCACAGATACGCAGTATTTT. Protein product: CASRTGTGTDTQYF. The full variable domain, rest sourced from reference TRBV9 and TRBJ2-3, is DSGVTQTPKHLITATGQRVTLRCSPRSGDLSVYWYQQSLDQGLQFLIQYYNGEERAKGNILERFSAQQFPDLHSELNLSSLELGDSALYFCASRTGTGTDTQYFGPGTRLTVL.

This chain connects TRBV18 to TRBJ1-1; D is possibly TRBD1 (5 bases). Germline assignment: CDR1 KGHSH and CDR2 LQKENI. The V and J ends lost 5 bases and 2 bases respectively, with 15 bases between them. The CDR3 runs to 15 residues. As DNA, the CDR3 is TGTGCCAGCTCAGCCCGACCGGGGGGAAACACTGAAGCTTTCTTT. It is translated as CASSARPGGNTEAFF.